Following are 23 T cell receptor beta chains from one sample sequenced in a study of T cells in Graves' hyperthyroidism and ophthalmopathy. From RNA transcripts, TCR beta CDR3 regions were amplified. Researchers ran a first-round RT-PCR on the TCR CDR3 using the HTBI primer set. TCRdb reprocessed the multiplex PCR reads via MiXCR and lists one record per CDR3 protein. The data show about 500,000 distinct CDR3 sequences, roughly 16% seen once. The sample comprised blood. Every receptor here comes from a woman aged 25 to 39 with Graves' ophthalmopathy.

This sequence joins TRBV3-1 and TRBJ1-4; D is unresolved. The CDR3 is 13 residues long. The V end lost 1 base, the J end lost 8 bases, and 8 bases lay between the germline ends. The germline CDR1 and CDR2 sequences are LGHDT and YNNKEL (reference sequence). The CDR3 region has the DNA TGTGCCAGCAGCCAAGTCACGGGGGAAAAACTGTTTTTT. Protein: CASSQVTGEKLFF.

The sample holds a few counts of this clonotype. The chain employs TRBV6-5 and TRBJ2-5, with 11 bases identical to TRBD2. The CDR3 runs 16 residues. The germline V gene has CDR1 MNHEY and CDR2 SVGAGI. V lost 2 bases, J lost 0 bases, and 2 bases stayed unmatched. The CDR3 DNA sequence: TGTGCCAGCAGTTACCCTAGCGGGGGGTACCAAGAGACCCAGTACTTC. Amino acid sequence: CASSYPSGGYQETQYF.

This clonotype came up a few times. The chain carries TRBV28 and TRBJ1-6, with 9 positions matching TRBD1. V shed 0 bases and J 3 bases; nucleotides not matched to a gene: 6. Germline loops: CDR1 MDHEN, CDR2 SYDVKM. The CDR3 length is 18 residues. CDR3 protein: CASSLWTGGKVYNSPLHF. The CDR3 bases are TGTGCCAGCAGTTTATGGACAGGGGGAAAGGTCTATAATTCACCCCTCCACTTT.

This clonotype was seen only a few times. J is TRBJ2-7 and V is TRBV20-1; 8 positions agree with TRBD2. V lost 7 bases, J lost 0 bases, and 5 bases stayed unmatched. Germline loops: CDR1 DFQATT, CDR2 SNEGSKA (reference sequence). CDR3 length: 13 residues. The CDR3 loop reads CSEISGSSYEQYF. In DNA, the CDR3 is TGCAGTGAGATCAGCGGGAGCTCCTACGAGCAGTACTTC.

This clonotype was detected a few times. The V gene is TRBV7-3, the J gene TRBJ2-1, with 8 nucleotides matching TRBD2. There are 15 residues in the CDR3. V was clipped by 2 bases and J by 6 bases; unmatched bases: 6. The germline CDR1 and CDR2 sequences are SGHTA and FQGTGA. CDR3 protein: CASSLLAGPLNEQFF. The CDR3 DNA follows: TGTGCCAGCAGCTTATTAGCGGGACCACTCAATGAGCAGTTCTTC. Combining the CDR3 with reference TRBV7-3 and TRBJ2-1 gives the whole variable domain GAGVSQTPSNKVTEKGKYVELRCDPISGHTALYWYRQSLGQGPEFLIYFQGTGAADDSGLPNDRFFAVRPEGSVSTLKIQRTERGDSAVYLCASSLLAGPLNEQFFGPGTRLTVL.

The CDR3, as DNA: TGTGCCAGTAGAACGGGACAGGCTCGGGGGAACACTGAAGCTTTCTTT. Protein: CASRTGQARGNTEAFF. The rearrangement joins TRBV19 to TRBJ1-1, with 8 bases identical to TRBD1. Germline assignment: CDR1 LNHDA and CDR2 SQIVND (reference sequence). The CDR3 length is 16 residues. J lost 1 base, V lost 6 bases, and 10 bases had no gene match.

This clonotype was recorded a few times. The chain uses TRBV24-1 and TRBJ1-1, with D unclear. CDR3 length: 14 amino acids. Deletions cut 7 bases from V and 1 base from J, with 12 bases between. Germline V CDR1 and CDR2: KGHDR, SFDVKD. The CDR3 DNA is TGTGCCACCAGGCCAGGTCTATCGAACACTGAAGCTTTCTTT. It yields the protein CATRPGLSNTEAFF.

This clonotype was found many times. This rearrangement joins TRBV20-1 to TRBJ1-5, with 8 bases lining up with TRBD1. Losses at the gene ends were 3 bases for V and 4 bases for J; bases not matched to a gene: 8. The CDR3 totals 15 residues. In germline, CDR1 is DFQATT, CDR2 SNEGSKA (reference sequence). CDR3 loop: CSASAGTGNNQPQHF. The CDR3 DNA is TGCAGTGCTAGTGCGGGGACAGGCAATAATCAGCCCCAGCATTTT.

The genes are TRBV28 and TRBJ1-5; D might be TRBD1 (6 bases). The CDR3 runs to 19 residues. Trimming removed 0 bases from V and 0 bases from J, with 18 bases in between. The germline V gene encodes CDR1 MDHEN and CDR2 SYDVKM. The CDR3 DNA is TGTGCCAGCAGTTTATGGGCCCTCGGGACAAAGTATAGCAATCAGCCCCAGCATTTT. This gives the protein CASSLWALGTKYSNQPQHF. The variable domain in full, completed from reference TRBV28 and TRBJ1-5, reads DVKVTQSSRYLVKRTGEKVFLECVQDMDHENMFWYRQDPGLGLRLIYFSYDVKMKEKGDIPEGYSVSREKKERFSLILESASTNQTSMYLCASSLWALGTKYSNQPQHFGDGTRLSIL.

There are a few counts of this clonotype. The chain is built from TRBV5-4 and TRBJ2-4; the match to TRBD2 covers 14 bases. This CDR3 is 17 amino acids long. Germline lookup yields CDR1 SGHNT and CDR2 YYREEE (reference sequence). V shed 5 bases, J shed 1 base, and the junction held 5 bases outside the gene matches. The CDR3 sequence is CASSRLAGGPAKNIQYF. In DNA, the CDR3 is TGTGCCAGCAGTAGACTAGCGGGAGGGCCGGCCAAAAACATTCAGTACTTC.

This clonotype was detected many times. The rearrangement joins TRBV12-3 or TRBV12-4 to TRBJ2-7, with D possibly matching TRBD2 (6 bases). This CDR3 has 14 residues. Trimming left V 5 bases short and J 4 bases short, with 15 bases between. The CDR3 DNA reads TGTGCCAGCAGTAGCGGGCAGGGCCCTTACGAGCAGTACTTC. It specifies CASSSGQGPYEQYF.

The rearrangement links TRBV7-9 to TRBJ1-2; no clear D. The CDR3 totals 14 residues. Germline loops: CDR1 SEHNR, CDR2 FQNEAQ (reference sequence). V gave up 6 bases and J gave up 8 bases, with 19 bases separating them. CDR3 sequence (DNA): TGTGCCAGCAGTCACACGGCACCGCTGGTGGGCTACACCTTC. The encoded protein is CASSHTAPLVGYTF.

This clonotype has more than one count but fewer than ten. This chain connects TRBV5-1 to TRBJ1-4, with D unclear. This CDR3 contains 15 residues. V was shortened by 0 bases and J by 0 bases, with 6 bases between the two germline ends. Germline-derived CDR1 and CDR2 are SGHRS and YFSETQ. The CDR3 here is CASSLDIPTNEKLFF. DNA for the CDR3: TGCGCCAGCAGCTTGGACATACCAACTAATGAAAAACTGTTTTTT.

There are a few counts of this clonotype. The chain employs TRBV7-2 and TRBJ2-7; TRBD2 aligns across 8 bases. V was pared by 3 bases and J by 6 bases, with 7 bases of the junction left unmatched. CDR1 and CDR2 from the germline V gene are SGHTA and FQGNSA. The CDR3 contains 14 residues. The CDR3 DNA reads as TGTGCCAGCAGCTTTACTAGCGGCGCCCCCGAGCAGTACTTC. Its protein product is CASSFTSGAPEQYF.

This clonotype has only a few counts. The V call is TRBV24-1, the J call TRBJ2-1; no definite D call. Trimming took 4 bases from V and 12 from J, leaving 15 bases between them. In germline, CDR1 is KGHDR, CDR2 SFDVKD. CDR3 size: 13 residues. The CDR3 nucleotides are TGTGCCACCAGTGAGTCCTTTAGTCAATGGCAGTTCTTC. The encoded protein is CATSESFSQWQFF.

This clonotype was counted at least ten times. The CDR3 loop is CASSLLNTDTQYF. CDR3 in DNA: TGTGCCAGCAGTTTACTAAATACAGATACGCAGTATTTT. V is TRBV27 and J is TRBJ2-3, with D unclear. CDR1 is MNHEY and CDR2 is SMNVEV in the germline V gene (reference sequence). V lost 2 bases, J lost 3 bases, and 6 bases lay in between. CDR3 length: 13 amino acids.

The genes are TRBV24-1 and TRBJ2-5, with 8 bases identical to TRBD1. The CDR3 loop spans 15 amino acids. V shed 2 bases and J 5 bases; nucleotides not matched to a gene: 6. The germline V gene encodes CDR1 KGHDR and CDR2 SFDVKD. The CDR3 region is CATSDYRGDRETQYF. CDR3 sequence (DNA): TGTGCCACCAGTGATTACAGGGGGGATCGCGAGACCCAGTACTTC.

The sample holds a few counts of this clonotype. The rearrangement links TRBV29-1 to TRBJ2-7; 7 nucleotides agree with TRBD1. The CDR3 totals 12 residues. Germline V gene data show CDR1 as SQVTM and CDR2 as ANQGSEA. V trimming: 7 bases; J trimming: 6 bases; junction bases outside the gene matches: 9. DNA of the CDR3: TGCAGCGGAAGGACAGGCGACGGCGAGCAGTACTTC. This sequence encodes CSGRTGDGEQYF.

There are many counts of this clonotype. This chain uses TRBV6-1 with TRBJ1-5; maybe TRBD1 (6 bases). The length of the CDR3 is 15 residues. Per germline, CDR1 MNHNS and CDR2 SASEGT. Trimming shortened V by 6 bases and J by 6 bases, and 18 bases separated the two germline ends. The CDR3 loop reads CASRRTARFSQPQHF. CDR3 coding DNA: TGTGCCAGCAGAAGGACAGCGAGGTTCAGTCAGCCCCAGCATTTT.

This clonotype was detected many times. This sequence joins TRBV20-1 and TRBJ2-5; 7 bases are a match to TRBD2. Losses at the gene ends were 0 bases for V and 1 base for J; bases not matched to a gene: 11. CDR3 length: 17 residues. CDR1 is DFQATT and CDR2 is SNEGSKA in the germline V gene (reference sequence). The CDR3 DNA sequence: TGCAGTGCTAGAGATAACAGCGGGGTGGACCTCCAAGAGACCCAGTACTTC. As protein: CSARDNSGVDLQETQYF.

This clonotype has at least ten counts. V is TRBV28 and J is TRBJ2-2; D perhaps matches TRBD2 (5 bases). The CDR3 is 11 residues long. Trimming took off 7 bases at V and 7 bases at J, with 7 bases between the two ends. CDR1 and CDR2 (germline): MDHEN, SYDVKM. The CDR3 region is CASMRVGELFF. The CDR3 bases are TGTGCCAGCATGAGGGTCGGGGAGCTGTTTTTT. The whole variable domain, filled in from reference TRBV28 and TRBJ2-2, reads DVKVTQSSRYLVKRTGEKVFLECVQDMDHENMFWYRQDPGLGLRLIYFSYDVKMKEKGDIPEGYSVSREKKERFSLILESASTNQTSMYLCASMRVGELFFGEGSRLTVL.

This clonotype occurred many times. The rearrangement uses TRBV5-1 and TRBJ2-7; the D is unclear. The V gene lost 6 bases and the J gene lost 5 bases, with 15 bases spanning the gap. The CDR3 is made up of 13 amino acids. Looked up from germline, CDR1 is SGHRS and CDR2 is YFSETQ. The CDR3 reads CASKVTPPDEQYF. The CDR3 bases are TGCGCCAGCAAGGTGACCCCTCCGGACGAGCAGTACTTC.

In the case of this clonotype: A much larger clone lies a single base off, so this may be a read error. The gene calls are TRBV6-1 and TRBJ2-7, with TRBD1 matching 7 bases. Germline CDR1 MNHNS, CDR2 SASEGT. This CDR3 has 13 amino acids. The chain's CDR3 is CASSKTGAYERYF. CDR3 nucleotides: TGTGCCAGCAGCAAAACAGGGGCCTACGAGCGGTACTTC.